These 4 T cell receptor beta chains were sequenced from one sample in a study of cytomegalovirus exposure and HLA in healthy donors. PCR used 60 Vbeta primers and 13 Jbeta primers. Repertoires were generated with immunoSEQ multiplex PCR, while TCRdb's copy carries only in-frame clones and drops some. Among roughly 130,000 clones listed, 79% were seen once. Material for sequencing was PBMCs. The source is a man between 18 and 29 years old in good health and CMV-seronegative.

Here the CDR3 DNA reads TGCGCCAGCAGCTTGGAGTCCAGCGGGCACAATGAGCAGTTCTTC. Amino acids: CASSLESSGHNEQFF. The rearrangement uses TRBV5-1 and TRBJ2-1; D is perhaps TRBD2 (6 bases). Germline V CDR1 and CDR2: SGHRS, YFSETQ. This CDR3 contains 15 residues. Between the trimmed V and J ends, which lost 0 bases and 5 bases, there was a span of 12 bases.

The CDR3 is CASSLFLARGYEQYF. DNA for the CDR3: TGTGCCAGCAGCTTGTTTCTAGCGCGGGGTTACGAGCAGTACTTC. The V call is TRBV7-9, the J call TRBJ2-7, with a tentative D call TRBD2 (6 bases). The ends were cut back, 3 bases at V and 4 bases at J, with 16 bases in the middle. This CDR3 spans 15 amino acids. The germline gives CDR1 SEHNR, CDR2 FQNEAQ (reference sequence).

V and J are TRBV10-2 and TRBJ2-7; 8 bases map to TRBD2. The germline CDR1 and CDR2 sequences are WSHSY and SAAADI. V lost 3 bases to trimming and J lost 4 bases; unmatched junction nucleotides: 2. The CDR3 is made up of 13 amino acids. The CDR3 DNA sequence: TGCGCCAGCAGTGACGGACTAGCTTACGAGCAGTACGTC. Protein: CASSDGLAYEQYV.

The CDR3 spells CASSVEGTAPPYGYTF. CDR3 bases: TGTGCCAGCAGCGTAGAGGGGACAGCCCCTCCCTATGGCTACACCTTC. The rearrangement joins TRBV9 to TRBJ1-2; 7 bases are shared with TRBD1. Germline CDR1 SGDLS, CDR2 YYNGEE. The ends lost 0 bases at V and 4 bases at J; junction bases unmatched: 9. The CDR3 runs 16 residues.